The 24 T cell receptor beta chains below were found in one sample sequenced in a study of human T cells and chemical hapten exposure. TCRdb fed the RACE reads into MiXCR, producing one record per CDR3 protein. The table records a few hundred thousand distinct CDR3 sequences, around 6% of them present only once. The time point was: patch test 2, 6 weeks after DPC sensitization. As to treatment: therapeutic diphenylcyclopropenone sensitization with weekly scalp DPC. The starting material was whole blood, obtained in connection with sensitization to the hapten diphenylcyclopropenone (DPC). The receptors shown here come from a woman aged 18-29 years with alopecia areata. Some clones in this sample may be carry-over from other donors' samples.

The chain links TRBV25-1 to TRBJ2-3; 8 bases line up with TRBD2. There are 15 residues in the CDR3. The ends lost 4 bases at V and 5 bases at J; junction bases unmatched: 8. Per germline, CDR1 MGHDK and CDR2 SYGVNS. The CDR3 coding sequence is TGTGCCAGCAGTGTCGGGGGGGCCGGGGGAGATACGCAGTATTTT. Protein product: CASSVGGAGGDTQYF.

The chain uses TRBV29-1 and TRBJ2-1, with D tentatively TRBD2 (6 bases). The germline V and J ends were trimmed by 5 bases and 9 bases, with 11 bases remaining between them. The V gene's germline CDR1 is SQVTM and CDR2 ANQGSEA. This CDR3 is built from 11 residues. This CDR3 reads CSVTPGGEQFF. The CDR3 DNA reads as TGCAGCGTTACCCCCGGGGGTGAGCAGTTCTTC.

In this sample, this clonotype turned up a few times. This chain uses TRBV9 with TRBJ1-5, with no clear D. Germline V gives CDR1 SGDLS, CDR2 YYNGEE. The CDR3 loop spans 15 amino acids. Trimming pared 3 bases from V and 5 bases from J, leaving 15 bases between. The CDR3 is CASSGVGFEDQPQHF. In DNA, the CDR3 is TGTGCCAGCAGCGGTGTAGGCTTCGAGGATCAGCCCCAGCATTTT.

V is TRBV10-3 and J is TRBJ2-7, with D possibly being TRBD2 (7 bases). Trimming removed 7 bases at V and 1 base at J, with 14 bases between. CDR1 ENHRY and CDR2 SYGVKD come from the germline V gene. The CDR3 is 14 amino acids. CDR3 DNA: TGTGCCATCAACAAGGGGGGGGAGTCCTACGAGCAGTACTTC. This sequence encodes CAINKGGESYEQYF.

This clonotype was recorded many times. V and J are TRBV18 and TRBJ1-6; no definite D call. Looked up from germline, CDR1 is KGHSH and CDR2 is LQKENI. CDR3 length: 15 amino acids. The V end was cut by 2 bases, the J end by 0 bases, with 5 bases between. In nucleotides, the CDR3 is TGTGCCAGCTCACCAGACATCTCCTATAATTCACCCCTCCACTTT. Its protein is CASSPDISYNSPLHF.

This chain uses TRBV7-2 with TRBJ2-3; a possible D gene is TRBD2 (5 bases). Per the germline V gene, CDR1 is SGHTA and CDR2 is FQGNSA. The CDR3 totals 16 residues. The germline V and J ends were trimmed by 5 bases and 0 bases, with 15 bases remaining between them. CDR3 loop: CASSLRAGASTDTQYF. In DNA, the CDR3 is TGTGCCAGCAGCCTTCGGGCGGGCGCTAGCACAGATACGCAGTATTTT.

This clonotype has more than one count but fewer than ten. The V call is TRBV5-5, the J call TRBJ1-1; D perhaps matches TRBD1 (5 bases). Deletions cut 0 bases from V and 1 base from J, with 13 bases between. The CDR3 extends over 16 amino acids. CDR1 and CDR2 (germline): SGHKS, YYEKEE (reference sequence). CDR3 sequence: CASSLDRSSTNTEAFF. In DNA form, the CDR3 reads TGTGCCAGCAGCTTGGACAGGTCGTCGACGAACACTGAAGCTTTCTTT.

V gene TRBV5-4 combines with J gene TRBJ2-3; 11 bases align to TRBD2. Germline V gene data show CDR1 as SGHNT and CDR2 as YYREEE (reference sequence). Trimming at V came to 3 bases and at J to 3 bases, leaving 6 bases not matched to a gene. The CDR3 consists of 16 residues. The CDR3 here is CASSSPTSGVTDTQYF. The CDR3 nucleotides are TGTGCCAGCAGCTCCCCGACTAGCGGGGTAACAGATACGCAGTATTTT.

This clonotype was found many times. The chain has TRBV7-2 and TRBJ2-3; 10 bases line up with TRBD1. With V trimmed by 5 bases and J by 6 bases, 11 bases remained unmatched. In germline, CDR1 is SGHTA, CDR2 FQGNSA. CDR3 length: 16 residues. The CDR3 DNA is TGTGCCAGCAGCCAGCAAAGGACAGGGGGTAGTGATACGCAGTATTTT. Protein sequence: CASSQQRTGGSDTQYF.

The V gene is TRBV5-1, the J gene TRBJ1-1; D is ambiguous. Per the germline V gene, CDR1 is SGHRS and CDR2 is YFSETQ. The CDR3 contains 12 residues. Trimming stripped 5 bases from V and 5 bases from J, with 10 bases between. CDR3 in DNA: TGCGCCAGCAGAAATACAAGAACTGAAGCTTTCTTT. The encoded protein is CASRNTRTEAFF.

J is TRBJ1-4 and V is TRBV3-1; D call uncertain. Per germline, CDR1 LGHDT and CDR2 YNNKEL (reference sequence). With 4 bases removed from V and 8 bases from J, the gap between germline ends came to 14 bases. This CDR3 has 14 residues. The CDR3 DNA reads TGTGCCAGCAGCCCTAATGGTCGAGGGGAAAAACTGTTTTTT. Amino acids: CASSPNGRGEKLFF.

This clonotype was recorded many times. The rearrangement joins TRBV6-1 to TRBJ1-1; D uncertain. From germline, CDR1 is MNHNS and CDR2 SASEGT. The CDR3 runs 12 residues. Trimming cost V 2 bases and J 1 base, with 2 bases left between them. The CDR3 loop is CASSEWNTEAFF. CDR3 nucleotides: TGTGCCAGCAGTGAATGGAACACTGAAGCTTTCTTT.

The CDR3 is CASSGREEGSYNEQFF. DNA for the CDR3: TGTGCCAGCAGCGGGAGGGAGGAGGGGTCCTACAATGAGCAGTTCTTC. The J gene is TRBJ2-1, the V gene TRBV9, with D perhaps TRBD2 (6 bases). This CDR3 spans 16 amino acids. In germline, CDR1 is SGDLS, CDR2 YYNGEE. The V and J ends lost 3 bases and 1 base respectively, with 14 bases between them.

This clonotype was seen ten or more times. The chain has TRBV29-1 and TRBJ1-6; unclear D gene. V lost 2 bases and J 4 bases, leaving 6 bases between the germline ends. Germline values: CDR1 SQVTM, CDR2 ANQGSEA. This CDR3 comprises 13 residues. The CDR3 region is CSVETEYNSPLHF. CDR3 DNA: TGCAGCGTTGAAACCGAGTATAATTCACCCCTCCACTTT.

This clonotype was counted many times. The chain uses TRBV7-9 and TRBJ1-2; TRBD1 matches 9 bases. With V trimmed by 1 base and J by 5 bases, 5 bases remained unmatched. The CDR3 length is 15 residues. Germline-derived CDR1 and CDR2 are SEHNR and FQNEAQ (reference sequence). The CDR3 region is CASSLGDRVTYGYTF. DNA of the CDR3: TGTGCCAGCAGCTTAGGGGACAGGGTCACTTATGGCTACACCTTC.

The chain links TRBV6-6 to TRBJ1-1; D is unclear. CDR1 is MNHNY, CDR2 SVGAGI, per germline (reference sequence). The CDR3 totals 11 residues. The V and J ends lost 5 bases and 8 bases respectively, with 9 bases between them. CDR3 sequence reads: CASSPREEAFF. CDR3 sequence (DNA): TGTGCCAGCAGTCCCCGCGAGGAAGCTTTCTTT.

This clonotype was recorded a few times. V gene TRBV4-3 combines with J gene TRBJ2-1; D tentatively fits TRBD1 or TRBD2 (5 bases each). The CDR3 totals 15 residues. The germline V and J ends were trimmed by 4 bases and 8 bases, with 18 bases remaining between them. Germline V CDR1 and CDR2: LGHNA, YSLEER. In DNA form, the CDR3 reads TGCGCCAGCAGCCCGAGGGGTTCCGGGCATGATGAGCAGTTCTTC. Encoded protein: CASSPRGSGHDEQFF.

The chain recombines TRBV7-2 with TRBJ1-6; possible D gene TRBD1, 6 bases. CDR1 and CDR2 (germline): SGHTA, FQGNSA. The CDR3 contains 16 residues. Trimming removed 3 bases at V and 9 bases at J, with 18 bases between. The CDR3 coding sequence is TGTGCCAGCAGCTTCATGGGGGGGCAGGGGTCTTCACCCCTCCACTTT. Translation gives CASSFMGGQGSSPLHF.

This clonotype was picked up many times. The rearrangement links TRBV27 to TRBJ1-4; unclear D gene. Germline V CDR1 and CDR2: MNHEY, SMNVEV (reference sequence). The CDR3 length is 15 residues. V was pared by 1 base and J by 7 bases, with 13 bases between. CDR3 sequence reads: CASSLLAGAAEKLFF. CDR3 DNA: TGTGCCAGCAGTTTATTGGCGGGCGCGGCTGAAAAACTGTTTTTT. The full variable domain, completed using reference TRBV27 and TRBJ1-4, is EAQVTQNPRYLITVTGKKLTVTCSQNMNHEYMSWYRQDPGLGLRQIYYSMNVEVTDKGDVPEGYKVSRKEKRNFPLILESPSPNQTSLYFCASSLLAGAAEKLFFGSGTQLSVL.

This clonotype was recorded at least ten times. The rearrangement links TRBV7-9 to TRBJ2-5; D may match TRBD1 or TRBD2 (5 bases each). The V end lost 0 bases, the J end lost 5 bases, and 13 bases lay between the germline ends. Per germline, CDR1 SEHNR and CDR2 FQNEAQ (reference sequence). This CDR3 spans 15 amino acids. CDR3: CASSLALGTGETQYF. CDR3 DNA sequence: TGTGCCAGCAGCTTAGCTCTGGGGACCGGTGAGACCCAGTACTTC.

This clonotype was picked up many times. At one of its ends the junction is not consistent with the germline gene, which may arise from a read error. The chain employs TRBV12-3 or TRBV12-4 and TRBJ1-5; 10 bases fit TRBD1. CDR3 length: 15 amino acids. CDR3 amino acids: CASSLGTGGNQPQHF. CDR3 nucleotides: TGTGCCAGCAGCTTAGGGACAGGGGGCAATCAGCCCCAGCATTTT.

This clonotype was recorded many times. V and J are TRBV4-3 and TRBJ1-2; weak D call: TRBD1 (6 bases). The CDR3 covers 13 residues. The germline V and J ends were trimmed by 5 bases and 8 bases, with 15 bases remaining between them. Germline values: CDR1 LGHNA, CDR2 YSLEER. The CDR3 DNA follows: TGCGCCAGCAGCTCCATAAGGGGGGGAGGCTACACCTTC. This codes for CASSSIRGGGYTF.

This chain joins TRBV7-2 and TRBJ2-3; 12 bases are a match to TRBD2. This CDR3 comprises 17 residues. Germline V gene lookup returns CDR1 SGHTA and CDR2 FQGNSA. The trim removed 5 bases at V and 0 bases at J, leaving 6 bases unmatched. CDR3 in DNA: TGTGCCAGCAGCCCGAGGACTAGCGGGGTTAGCACAGATACGCAGTATTTT. As protein: CASSPRTSGVSTDTQYF.

This clonotype was seen only a few times. The CDR3 bases are TGTGCCAGCAGCCCCCGGGGTTACACCCAAGAGACCCAGTACTTC. Encoded protein: CASSPRGYTQETQYF. The chain employs TRBV7-8 and TRBJ2-5; tentative D call: TRBD2 (5 bases). This CDR3 has 15 amino acids. The germline CDR1 and CDR2 sequences are SGHVS and FQNEAQ. V was shortened by 5 bases and J by 1 base, with 14 bases between the two germline ends. Looking up the rest from reference TRBV7-8 and TRBJ2-5 gives the full variable domain: GAGVSQSPRYKVAKRGQDVALRCDPISGHVSLFWYQQALGQGPEFLTYFQNEAQLDKSGLPSDRFFAERPEGSVSTLKIQRTQQEDSAVYLCASSPRGYTQETQYFGPGTRLLVL.